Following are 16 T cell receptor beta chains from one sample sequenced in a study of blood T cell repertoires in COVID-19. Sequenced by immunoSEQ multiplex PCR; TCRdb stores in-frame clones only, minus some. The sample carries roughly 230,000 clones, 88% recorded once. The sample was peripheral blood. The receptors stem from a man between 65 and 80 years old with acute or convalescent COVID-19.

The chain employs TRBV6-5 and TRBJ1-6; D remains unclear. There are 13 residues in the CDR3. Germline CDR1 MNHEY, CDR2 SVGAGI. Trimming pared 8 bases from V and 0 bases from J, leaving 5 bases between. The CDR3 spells CASLSSYNSPLHF. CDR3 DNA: TGTGCCAGCCTTAGCTCCTATAATTCACCCCTCCACTTT.

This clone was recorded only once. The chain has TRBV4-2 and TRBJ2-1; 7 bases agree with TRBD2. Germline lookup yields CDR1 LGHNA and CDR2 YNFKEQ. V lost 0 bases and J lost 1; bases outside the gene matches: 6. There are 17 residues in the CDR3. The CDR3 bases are TGTGCCAGCAGCCAAGAACACCTAGCGGTATCCTACAATGAGCAGTTCTTC. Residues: CASSQEHLAVSYNEQFF.

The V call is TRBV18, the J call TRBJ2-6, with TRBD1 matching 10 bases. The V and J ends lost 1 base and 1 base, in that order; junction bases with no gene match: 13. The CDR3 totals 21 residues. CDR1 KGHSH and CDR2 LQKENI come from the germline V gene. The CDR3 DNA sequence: TGTGCCAGCTCACCACGTTTTCTTCCGGGACAGGGGCCTTCTGGGGCCAACGTCCTGACTTTC. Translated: CASSPRFLPGQGPSGANVLTF.

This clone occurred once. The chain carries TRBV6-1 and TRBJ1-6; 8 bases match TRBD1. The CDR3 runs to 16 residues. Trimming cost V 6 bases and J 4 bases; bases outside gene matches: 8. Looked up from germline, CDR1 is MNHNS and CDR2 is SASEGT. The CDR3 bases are TGTGCCAGCAGAGAATCAGGGGGCCCTTATAATTCACCCCTCCACTTT. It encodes CASRESGGPYNSPLHF.

CDR3 coding DNA: TGTGCCAGCAGGAGTATAGCGGAAATAAGCCAAGAGACCCAGTACTTC. Translated, it gives CASRSIAEISQETQYF. The genes are TRBV28 and TRBJ2-5, with TRBD2 as a possible D gene (6 bases). The CDR3 has 16 amino acids. Trimming took 6 bases from V and 1 from J, leaving 18 bases between them. The germline gives CDR1 MDHEN, CDR2 SYDVKM.

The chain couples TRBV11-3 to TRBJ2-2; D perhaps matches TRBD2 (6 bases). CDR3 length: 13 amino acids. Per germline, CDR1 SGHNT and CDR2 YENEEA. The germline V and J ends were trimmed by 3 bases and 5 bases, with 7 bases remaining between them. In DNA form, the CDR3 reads TGTGCCAGCAGCTTCGGGGGTACCGGGGAGCTGTTTTTT. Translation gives CASSFGGTGELFF.

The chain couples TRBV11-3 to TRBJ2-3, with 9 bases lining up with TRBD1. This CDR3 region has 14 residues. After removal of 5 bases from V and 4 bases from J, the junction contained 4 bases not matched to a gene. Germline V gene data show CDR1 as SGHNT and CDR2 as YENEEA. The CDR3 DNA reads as TGTGCCAGCAGCCCCGGGACAGGGCCAGATACGCAGTATTTT. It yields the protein CASSPGTGPDTQYF. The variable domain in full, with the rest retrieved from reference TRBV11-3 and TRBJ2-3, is EAGVVQSPRYKIIEKKQPVAFWCNPISGHNTLYWYLQNLGQGPELLIRYENEEAVDDSQLPKDRFSAERLKGVDSTLKIQPAELGDSAVYLCASSPGTGPDTQYFGPGTRLTVL.

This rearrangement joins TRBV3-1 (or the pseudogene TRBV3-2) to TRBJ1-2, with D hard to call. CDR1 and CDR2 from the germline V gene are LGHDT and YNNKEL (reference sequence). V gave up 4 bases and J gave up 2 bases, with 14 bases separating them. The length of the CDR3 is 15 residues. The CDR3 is CASSPQSGGNYGYTF. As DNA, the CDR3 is TGTGCCAGCAGCCCACAGAGCGGTGGGAACTATGGCTACACCTTC.

In DNA, the CDR3 is TGCGCCAGCAGCCAGGGAACTAGCGGGCGCCCAGATACGCAGTATTTT. It codes for CASSQGTSGRPDTQYF. V and J are TRBV4-1 and TRBJ2-3, with 9 positions matching TRBD2. Germline loops: CDR1 MGHRA, CDR2 YSYEKL. J lost 4 bases, V lost 3 bases, and 8 bases had no gene match. The CDR3 sequence is 16 residues long.

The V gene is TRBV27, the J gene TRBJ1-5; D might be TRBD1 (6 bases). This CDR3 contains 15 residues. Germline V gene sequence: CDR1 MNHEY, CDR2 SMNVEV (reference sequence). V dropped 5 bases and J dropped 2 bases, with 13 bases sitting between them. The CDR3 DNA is TGTGCCAGCAGTCCGACACAGGGTCGCAATCAGCCCCAGCATTTT. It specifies CASSPTQGRNQPQHF.

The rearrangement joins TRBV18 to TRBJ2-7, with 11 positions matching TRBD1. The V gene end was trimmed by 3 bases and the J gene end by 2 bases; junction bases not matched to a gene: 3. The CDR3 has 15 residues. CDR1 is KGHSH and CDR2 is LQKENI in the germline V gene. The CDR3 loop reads CASSPGGQGAYEQYF. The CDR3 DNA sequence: TGTGCCAGCTCACCCGGGGGACAGGGGGCCTACGAGCAGTACTTC.

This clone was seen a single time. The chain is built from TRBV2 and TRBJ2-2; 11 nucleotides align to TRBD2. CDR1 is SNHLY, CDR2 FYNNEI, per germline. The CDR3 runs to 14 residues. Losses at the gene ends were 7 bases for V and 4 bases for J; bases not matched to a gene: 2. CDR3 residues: CASKGLAGTGELFF. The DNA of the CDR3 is TGTGCCAGCAAAGGACTAGCGGGCACCGGGGAGCTGTTTTTT.

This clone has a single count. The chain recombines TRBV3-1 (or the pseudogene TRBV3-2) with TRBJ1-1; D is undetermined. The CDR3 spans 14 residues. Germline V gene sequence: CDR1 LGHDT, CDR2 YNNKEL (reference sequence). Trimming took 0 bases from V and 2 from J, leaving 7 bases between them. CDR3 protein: CASSQEGRNTEAFF. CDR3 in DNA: TGTGCCAGCAGCCAAGAGGGCAGAAACACTGAAGCTTTCTTT.

CDR3 nucleotide sequence: TGTGCCAGCAGCTCGGGACTAGCGGGAGGGAACAATGAGCAGTTCTTC. Its protein product is CASSSGLAGGNNEQFF. The J gene is TRBJ2-1, the V gene TRBV7-3; TRBD2 aligns across 16 bases. The CDR3 sequence is 16 residues long. Germline V CDR1 and CDR2: SGHTA, FQGTGA. V trimming: 4 bases; J trimming: 5 bases; junction bases outside the gene matches: 2.

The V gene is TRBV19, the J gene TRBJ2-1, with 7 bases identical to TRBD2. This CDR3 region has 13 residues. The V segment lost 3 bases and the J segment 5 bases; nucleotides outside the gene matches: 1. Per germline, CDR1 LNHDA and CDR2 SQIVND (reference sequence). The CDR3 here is CASSIGLDNEQFF. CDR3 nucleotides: TGTGCCAGTAGTATTGGACTAGACAATGAGCAGTTCTTC.

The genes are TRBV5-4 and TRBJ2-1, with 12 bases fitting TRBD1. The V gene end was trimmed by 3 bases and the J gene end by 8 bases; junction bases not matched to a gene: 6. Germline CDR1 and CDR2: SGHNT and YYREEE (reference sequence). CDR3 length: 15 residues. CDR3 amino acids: CASSWGQGAIDEQFF. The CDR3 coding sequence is TGTGCCAGCAGCTGGGGACAGGGGGCTATCGATGAGCAGTTCTTC.